This passage covers 27 T cell receptor beta chains from one sample sequenced in a study of blood T cell repertoires in COVID-19 (dated by TCRdb to about 2020). The library was obtained by the immunoSEQ multiplex PCR assay. TCRdb took over this immuneACCESS table, retaining in-frame rearrangements with V and J assigned. Such tables are incomplete; in checked studies, under half of the missing clones stem from an unresolved V gene, and the remainder is unexplained. The sample table records 350,000 to 450,000 clones; nearly 90% of these occur just once. The top ten clonotypes cover about 1.4% of the sample. Sequencing was done on a sample of PBMCs or T cells enriched from blood (not recorded which). All receptors derive from a woman under 30 who had been exposed to COVID-19.

V and J are TRBV27 and TRBJ2-5, with a possible D match to TRBD1 (6 bases). Germline assignment: CDR1 MNHEY and CDR2 SMNVEV (reference sequence). V lost 6 bases and J 5 bases, leaving 10 bases between the germline ends. CDR3 length: 12 residues. DNA of the CDR3: TGTGCCAGCAGGACAGGTTGGGAGACCCAGTACTTC. This gives the protein CASRTGWETQYF.

The J gene is TRBJ2-1, the V gene TRBV18; 9 bases map to TRBD2. V shed 3 bases and J 4 bases; nucleotides not matched to a gene: 7. The CDR3 extends over 16 amino acids. Germline-derived CDR1 and CDR2 are KGHSH and LQKENI. CDR3: CASSPSATSGYNEQFF. CDR3 coding DNA: TGTGCCAGCTCACCCTCGGCCACTAGCGGGTACAATGAGCAGTTCTTC.

The chain links TRBV24-1 to TRBJ1-2, with unresolved D. Germline V gene lookup returns CDR1 KGHDR and CDR2 SFDVKD. Trimming shortened V by 3 bases and J by 8 bases, and 9 bases separated the two germline ends. The CDR3 is made up of 12 amino acids. CDR3 DNA sequence: TGTGCCACCAGTGATACCACGGGGGGCTACACCTTC. This translates into CATSDTTGGYTF.

Concerning this clone itself: The sample has other DNA sequences that encode this CDR3 too. This chain links TRBV27 with TRBJ2-7, with a possible D match to TRBD1 (5 bases). Germline CDR1 reads MNHEY; CDR2 reads SMNVEV (reference sequence). The CDR3 consists of 12 residues. The ends were cut back, 5 bases at V and 0 bases at J, with 5 bases in the middle. In DNA, the CDR3 is TGTGCCAGCAGTACAGGCTCCTACGAGCAGTACTTC. It translates to CASSTGSYEQYF.

This clone has a single count. This chain connects TRBV6-1 to TRBJ1-6, with no clear D. The germline CDR1 and CDR2 sequences are MNHNS and SASEGT. This CDR3 contains 14 residues. The V end lost 2 bases, the J end lost 7 bases, and 9 bases lay between the germline ends. CDR3 sequence (DNA): TGTGCCAGCAGTGAACGGACGGGGAATTCACCCCTCCACTTT. Residues: CASSERTGNSPLHF.

The chain joins TRBV5-1 to TRBJ2-3, with TRBD2 as a possible D gene (6 bases). Germline V gene lookup returns CDR1 SGHRS and CDR2 YFSETQ. The CDR3 contains 15 residues. The V end lost 0 bases, the J end lost 3 bases, and 11 bases lay between the germline ends. DNA of the CDR3: TGCGCCAGCAGCTTGGCCTCTGGGGGGACAGATACGCAGTATTTT. Protein sequence: CASSLASGGTDTQYF.

The chain combines TRBV3-1 (or the pseudogene TRBV3-2) with TRBJ2-7, with 9 bases that match TRBD2. Losses at the gene ends were 0 bases for V and 5 bases for J; bases not matched to a gene: 11. CDR1 LGHDT and CDR2 YNNKEL come from the germline V gene (reference sequence). The CDR3 has 17 residues. The CDR3 DNA sequence: TGTGCCAGCAGCCAAGATGGGATAGCGGGAGTAGGAGACGAGCAGTACTTC. Protein sequence: CASSQDGIAGVGDEQYF.

This clone turned up a few times. The genes are TRBV21-1 and TRBJ1-5; the table's D call, TRBD1, was not checked against the DNA. TRBV21-1 is an annotated pseudogene. The CDR3 is made up of 17 amino acids. The CDR3 sequence: CASSKVSRIYSNQPQHF. CDR3 nucleotide sequence: TGTGCCAGCAGCAAAGTGAGCAGGATCTATAGCAATCAGCCCCAGCATTTT.

The gene calls are TRBV2 and TRBJ1-5; 7 bases agree with TRBD1. The trim removed 10 bases at V and 2 bases at J, leaving 5 bases unmatched. CDR1 and CDR2 from the germline V gene are SNHLY and FYNNEI. The CDR3 spans 13 residues. CDR3 sequence: CATQGVGNQPQHF. In nucleotides, the CDR3 is TGTGCCACCCAGGGGGTGGGCAATCAGCCCCAGCATTTT.

V and J are TRBV11-2 and TRBJ2-1; TRBD2 matches 11 bases. Trimming at V came to 4 bases and at J to 0 bases, leaving 8 bases not matched to a gene. CDR1 SGHAT and CDR2 FQNNGV come from the germline V gene. The CDR3 length is 18 residues. The CDR3 is CASSSLAGGRSSYNEQFF. The CDR3 bases are TGTGCCAGCAGCTCTTTAGCGGGGGGGCGGAGCTCCTACAATGAGCAGTTCTTC.

To note about this clone: The junction shows a germline mismatch at one end, possibly a read error. The V call is TRBV6-1, the J call TRBJ2-3; D uncertain. This CDR3 is 13 amino acids long. Germline V CDR1 and CDR2: MNHNS, SASEGT. The CDR3 DNA is TGTGCCAGCGGTGAGCTTGGGCAAAATACGCAGTATTTT. Encoded protein: CASGELGQNTQYF.

This chain connects TRBV24-1 to TRBJ2-5; possible D gene TRBD1, 5 bases. Deletions cut 2 bases from V and 1 base from J, with 10 bases between. Germline V gene sequence: CDR1 KGHDR, CDR2 SFDVKD. This CDR3 spans 15 amino acids. This chain's CDR3 is CATSDYRTSQETQYF. The CDR3 DNA is TGTGCCACCAGTGATTATAGGACAAGCCAAGAGACCCAGTACTTC.

The rearrangement uses TRBV13 and TRBJ2-2, with TRBD2 identical over 14 bases. The CDR3 is 19 residues long. Losses at the gene ends were 6 bases for V and 3 bases for J; bases not matched to a gene: 12. Germline V gene data show CDR1 as PRHDT and CDR2 as FYEKMQ (reference sequence). DNA for the CDR3: TGTGCCAGCAGAAGTGGGACAGGGGGACTAGCGGGAGACACCGGGGAGCTGTTTTTT. It yields the protein CASRSGTGGLAGDTGELFF.

J is TRBJ2-7 and V is TRBV9; 8 bases fit TRBD1. Trimming took 0 bases from V and 6 from J; bases not matched to a gene: 2. Per the germline V gene, CDR1 is SGDLS and CDR2 is YYNGEE. The CDR3 length is 13 residues. DNA for the CDR3: TGTGCCAGCAGCGTAGTCCAGGGGGCCGAGCAGTACTTC. Encoded protein: CASSVVQGAEQYF.

Concerning this clone itself: This CDR3 is also generated by other DNA sequences in the sample. The chain couples TRBV18 to TRBJ2-5; a possible D gene is TRBD1 (5 bases). V was clipped by 3 bases and J by 2 bases, with 7 bases between them. This CDR3 comprises 13 residues. Germline V lookup: CDR1 KGHSH, CDR2 LQKENI. The CDR3 nucleotides read TGTGCCAGCTCACCCCAGGGACAAGAGACCCAGTACTTC. This sequence encodes CASSPQGQETQYF.

This clone was seen just once. The chain is built from TRBV6-5 and TRBJ1-6, with D perhaps matching TRBD1 (6 bases). Germline V gives CDR1 MNHEY, CDR2 SVGAGI. This CDR3 comprises 14 residues. V was pared by 7 bases and J by 7 bases, with 14 bases between. The CDR3 loop reads CASNTRTDNSPLHF. The CDR3 region has the DNA TGTGCCAGCAACACGAGGACAGACAATTCACCCCTCCACTTT.

Turning to this clone: Other DNA sequences in the same sample also yield this CDR3. The genes are TRBV19 and TRBJ2-2, with 8 bases that match TRBD1. CDR1 LNHDA and CDR2 SQIVND come from the germline V gene (reference sequence). V shed 4 bases, J shed 5 bases, and the junction held 3 bases outside the gene matches. This CDR3 region has 14 residues. The CDR3 is CASSRQGYTGELFF. The CDR3 bases are TGTGCCAGTAGTAGACAGGGGTATACCGGGGAGCTGTTTTTT.

This clone showed up just once. V gene TRBV18 combines with J gene TRBJ2-7; D is uncertain. The V end lost 6 bases, the J end lost 2 bases, and 11 bases lay between the germline ends. CDR3 length: 13 residues. The germline V gene has CDR1 KGHSH and CDR2 LQKENI. As DNA, the CDR3 is TGTGCCAGCTCCCTTGGAACTACCTACGAGCAGTACTTC. It is translated as CASSLGTTYEQYF.

The CDR3 loop is CASSMSSSDVRDTQYF. The CDR3 DNA reads as TGTGCCAGTAGTATGTCCTCTAGCGACGTAAGGGATACGCAGTATTTT. This chain joins TRBV19 and TRBJ2-3; possibly TRBD2 for D (6 bases). The CDR3 is 16 residues long. CDR1 is LNHDA and CDR2 is SQIVND in the germline V gene (reference sequence). Trimming took off 3 bases at V and 6 bases at J, with 19 bases between the two ends.

This clone appeared once. V usage is TRBV2 and J usage is TRBJ2-7, with TRBD2 matching 13 bases. V lost 6 bases, J lost 5 bases, and 4 bases stayed unmatched. CDR1 and CDR2 from the germline V gene are SNHLY and FYNNEI. The CDR3 is 14 residues long. The CDR3 coding sequence is TGTGCCAGCAGGCCGGGACTAGCGGGAAACGAGCAGTACTTC. This gives the protein CASRPGLAGNEQYF. Full variable domain (rest looked up from reference TRBV2 and TRBJ2-7): EPEVTQTPSHQVTQMGQEVILRCVPISNHLYFYWYRQILGQKVEFLVSFYNNEISEKSEIFDDQFSVERPDGSNFTLKIRSTKLEDSAMYFCASRPGLAGNEQYFGPGTRLTVT.

This clone occurred once. The V call is TRBV19, the J call TRBJ2-7; 8 nucleotides agree with TRBD1. CDR3 length: 13 residues. Germline CDR1 reads LNHDA; CDR2 reads SQIVND (reference sequence). The J segment lost 3 bases and the V segment lost 7 bases, leaving 5 bases of the junction unmatched. CDR3 sequence: CASTAGGIYEQYF. The CDR3 nucleotides read TGTGCCAGTACAGCAGGGGGCATCTACGAGCAGTACTTC.

V is TRBV6-6 and J is TRBJ2-7, with 10 bases matching TRBD1. The V gene end was trimmed by 5 bases and the J gene end by 2 bases; junction bases not matched to a gene: 12. Germline values: CDR1 MNHNY, CDR2 SVGAGI (reference sequence). This CDR3 is 17 amino acids long. The CDR3 nucleotides read TGTGCCAGCAGTCGGACAGGGGGAAGCCTTAGGACCTACGAGCAGTACTTC. Translated: CASSRTGGSLRTYEQYF.

This chain's CDR3 is CASNPTGYYGYTF. The CDR3, as DNA: TGTGCCAGCAATCCGACAGGCTACTATGGCTACACCTTC. The rearrangement links TRBV2 to TRBJ1-2; D is possibly TRBD1 (6 bases). CDR3 length equals 13 residues. The germline gives CDR1 SNHLY, CDR2 FYNNEI. V dropped 7 bases and J dropped 3 bases, with 12 bases sitting between them. Full variable domain (outside the CDR3, taken from reference TRBV2 and TRBJ1-2): EPEVTQTPSHQVTQMGQEVILRCVPISNHLYFYWYRQILGQKVEFLVSFYNNEISEKSEIFDDQFSVERPDGSNFTLKIRSTKLEDSAMYFCASNPTGYYGYTFGSGTRLTVV.

V usage is TRBV3-1 (or the pseudogene TRBV3-2) and J usage is TRBJ2-7; a weak D match, TRBD2 (5 bases). There are 13 residues in the CDR3. Per the germline V gene, CDR1 is LGHDT and CDR2 is YNNKEL (reference sequence). The ends were cut back, 5 bases at V and 7 bases at J, with 15 bases in the middle. The CDR3 spells CASSSAGWREQYF. The CDR3 region has the DNA TGTGCCAGCAGCTCTGCGGGCTGGAGGGAGCAGTACTTC.

This clone came up once. This sequence joins TRBV2 and TRBJ2-2, with D uncertain. The CDR3 length is 15 residues. The germline V and J ends were trimmed by 6 bases and 1 base, with 12 bases remaining between them. The germline gives CDR1 SNHLY, CDR2 FYNNEI. CDR3 in amino acids: CASSSRTENTGELFF. The CDR3 nucleotides are TGTGCCAGCAGCTCAAGAACAGAGAACACCGGGGAGCTGTTTTTT.

The chain links TRBV11-2 to TRBJ1-1; perhaps TRBD1 as D (6 bases). Germline V lookup: CDR1 SGHAT, CDR2 FQNNGV. The length of the CDR3 is 15 residues. Trimming left V 2 bases short and J 4 bases short, with 14 bases between. The DNA of the CDR3 is TGTGCCAGCAGCTTAACCAGGGGTGGCGGCACTGAAGCTTTCTTT. This encodes CASSLTRGGGTEAFF. Looking up the rest from reference TRBV11-2 and TRBJ1-1 gives the full variable domain: EAGVAQSPRYKIIEKRQSVAFWCNPISGHATLYWYQQILGQGPKLLIQFQNNGVVDDSQLPKDRFSAERLKGVDSTLKIQPAKLEDSAVYLCASSLTRGGGTEAFFGQGTRLTVV.

The chain recombines TRBV6-5 with TRBJ2-1, with 8 bases that match TRBD2. The ends lost 3 bases at V and 4 bases at J; junction bases unmatched: 5. Looked up from germline, CDR1 is MNHEY and CDR2 is SVGAGI. The CDR3 is 15 amino acids. The chain's CDR3 is CASSYPGGPYNEQFF. The DNA of the CDR3 is TGTGCCAGCAGTTATCCGGGAGGGCCATACAATGAGCAGTTCTTC.